This T cell receptor (beta chain) stems from a study of neurological immune-mediated disorders. In this sample, this clonotype turned up many times. The unsorted libraries originated from 2 million PBMCs kept at -80 C. Each CDR3 protein is one row after TCRdb ran MiXCR on the 5' RACE reads. The sample has around 29,000 distinct CDR3 sequences, roughly 12% seen once; the top ten hold roughly 5%. The sequence came from a woman aged 60-75 years in good health. The sample was PBMCs.

The CDR3 coding sequence is TGTGCCAGCAGCTTAGGCTTCCTCCCCACAGATACGCAGTATTTT. Its protein is CASSLGFLPTDTQYF. This chain joins TRBV7-2 and TRBJ2-3; D unresolved. CDR3 length: 15 amino acids. Per germline, CDR1 SGHTA and CDR2 FQGNSA. V was cut by 1 base and J by 2 bases, with 10 bases left in between.